The rows below give T cell receptor beta chains drawn from one sample of a study of cytomegalovirus exposure and HLA in healthy donors. The assay was immunoSEQ multiplex PCR, and TCRdb's table has in-frame clones only and misses some. In the table there are 150,000 to 200,000 clones, 91% of which are singletons. The sample was PBMCs. The receptor source for this set is a woman younger than 30 in good health and CMV-seropositive. Both conserved end residues are part of each CDR3. The D gene is left open where the match is weak. The size field is filled for only some rows; it gives once, few, many or a size class.

d_call,v_call,cdr3_length,j_call,clone_size,cdr3_aa,cdr3_nt
NA,TRBV21-1,16,TRBJ2-7,NA,CASSKVLDRAYREQYF,TGTGCCAGCAGCAAAGTCCTCGACAGGGCGTATCGCGAGCAGTACTTC
NA,TRBV18,15,TRBJ1-4,once,CASTRKGATNEKLFF,TGTGCCAGCACGCGCAAGGGGGCAACTAATGAAAAACTGTTTTTT
TRBD1,TRBV7-9,14,TRBJ1-2,NA,CASSLGQGNYGYTF,TGTGCCAGCAGCTTAGGACAGGGAAACTATGGCTACACCTTC
NA,TRBV21-1,15,TRBJ2-7,NA,CASLPPGSAFDEQYF,TGTGCCAGCCTACCCCCAGGGTCGGCTTTCGACGAGCAGTACTTC
NA,TRBV11-2,15,TRBJ2-2,NA,CASSLTGSGTGELFF,TGTGCCAGCAGCTTAACAGGGTCGGGTACCGGGGAGCTGTTTTTT
NA,TRBV15,16,TRBJ1-2,NA,CATSRDLVRVGRGYTF,TGTGCCACCAGCAGAGATCTCGTCAGGGTTGGACGCGGCTACACCTTC
NA,TRBV11-2,14,TRBJ2-7,NA,CASSLGGSSYEQYF,TGTGCCAGCAGCTTAGGAGGAAGCTCCTACGAGCAGTACTTC
TRBD1,TRBV7-9,13,TRBJ2-7,few,CASSLRTGDEQYF,TGTGCCAGCAGCTTAAGGACAGGGGACGAGCAGTACTTC
TRBD1,TRBV2,14,TRBJ1-2,NA,CASSPPMRRTGETF,TGTGCCAGCAGTCCCCCCATGAGGCGGACAGGGGAAACCTTC
NA,TRBV2,15,TRBJ1-4,NA,CASKPRTARNEKLFF,TGTGCCAGCAAGCCCCGGACAGCCCGAAATGAAAAACTGTTTTTT
TRBD2,TRBV5-6,14,TRBJ2-7,NA,CASSPVAGVNEQYF,TGTGCCAGCAGCCCAGTAGCGGGAGTCAACGAGCAGTACTTC
TRBD2,TRBV5-4,16,TRBJ2-5,NA,CASTGGLAGDRETQYF,TGTGCCAGCACCGGTGGACTAGCGGGAGATCGGGAGACCCAGTACTTC
TRBD2,TRBV27,16,TRBJ2-7,NA,CASSPWTSGRRYEQYF,TGTGCCAGCAGTCCTTGGACTAGCGGGAGGAGGTACGAGCAGTACTTC
TRBD1,TRBV7-2,14,TRBJ2-3,NA,CASSRQGSTDTQYF,TGTGCCAGCAGCCGACAGGGAAGCACAGATACGCAGTATTTT
NA,TRBV30,14,TRBJ1-3,NA,CAFQDMHSGNTIYF,TGTGCCTTCCAAGACATGCACTCTGGAAACACCATATATTTT
NA,TRBV7-3,13,TRBJ1-1,NA,CASSLSQNTEAFF,TGTGCCAGCAGCTTAAGTCAGAACACTGAAGCTTTCTTT
NA,TRBV10-3,13,TRBJ1-1,NA,CAISESGGTEAFF,TGTGCCATCAGTGAGTCGGGAGGTACTGAAGCTTTCTTT
NA,TRBV7-2,14,TRBJ2-7,NA,CASSSLDRTYEQYF,TGTGCCAGCAGCTCCCTAGACAGGACCTACGAGCAGTACTTC
TRBD1,TRBV11-1,18,TRBJ2-1,NA,CASSLAGGPGTGRVEQFF,TGTGCCAGCAGCTTAGCGGGGGGGCCCGGGACAGGGCGGGTTGAGCAGTTCTTC
NA,TRBV7-9,13,TRBJ2-7,NA,CATGQLGWNEQYF,TGTGCCACCGGACAGCTAGGCTGGAACGAGCAGTACTTC
NA,TRBV7-9,16,TRBJ2-3,NA,CASSLLGLGGSDTQYF,TGTGCCAGCAGCTTACTCGGGTTGGGGGGATCAGATACGCAGTATTTT
NA,TRBV11-2,15,TRBJ1-1,once,CASSSSTALNTEAFF,TGTGCCAGCAGCTCTTCGACAGCCCTGAACACTGAAGCTTTCTTT
NA,TRBV5-4,13,TRBJ2-7,NA,CASSDGEFYEQYF,TGTGCCAGCAGCGACGGGGAGTTCTACGAGCAGTACTTC
TRBD1,TRBV2,15,TRBJ1-5,NA,CASSLLQGAEQPQHF,TGTGCCAGCAGCCTTCTTCAGGGGGCGGAACAGCCCCAGCATTTT
TRBD1,TRBV28,16,TRBJ1-1,NA,CASSSTGGRLRTEAFF,TGTGCCAGCAGTTCAACAGGGGGTCGCTTGAGGACTGAAGCTTTCTTT
NA,TRBV11-2,16,TRBJ1-1,NA,CASSPSVGAPNTEAFF,TGTGCCAGCAGCCCCTCAGTTGGGGCTCCGAACACTGAAGCTTTCTTT
NA,TRBV6-6,15,TRBJ2-2,NA,CASSPRLGDTGELFF,TGTGCCAGCAGTCCACGACTAGGGGACACCGGGGAGCTGTTTTTT
NA,TRBV11-2,13,TRBJ2-1,NA,CASSSTGYNEQFF,TGTGCCAGCAGCTCGACAGGTTACAATGAGCAGTTCTTC
TRBD2,TRBV7-9,16,TRBJ2-1,once,CASSSVAGDSYNEQFF,TGTGCCAGCAGCTCCGTAGCGGGGGACTCCTACAATGAGCAGTTCTTC
TRBD2,TRBV28,19,TRBJ2-5,NA,CASSLGWSLAGGPQETQYF,TGTGCCAGCAGTTTAGGGTGGTCACTAGCGGGAGGGCCCCAAGAGACCCAGTACTTC
TRBD2,TRBV6-4,15,TRBJ2-3,NA,CASSGRGGTTDTQYF,TGTGCCAGCAGTGGCCGCGGGGGAACCACAGATACGCAGTATTTT
TRBD2,TRBV7-6,17,TRBJ2-2,NA,CASSLTSGGANTGELFF,TGTGCCAGCAGCTTAACTAGCGGGGGGGCGAACACCGGGGAGCTGTTTTTT
TRBD1,TRBV28,14,TRBJ2-1,NA,CASSLIRGQSEQFF,TGTGCCAGCAGTTTAATCAGGGGGCAAAGTGAGCAGTTCTTC
TRBD1,TRBV19,15,TRBJ1-2,NA,CASSTLTTGAYGYTF,TGTGCCAGTAGTACACTGACGACAGGGGCCTATGGCTACACCTTC
NA,TRBV4-1,16,TRBJ2-7,NA,CASSQGMDSGLDEQYF,TGCGCCAGCAGCCAAGGAATGGACTCCGGGCTAGACGAGCAGTACTTC
TRBD2,TRBV11-2,17,TRBJ2-2,NA,CASSLGLAGVRTGELFF,TGTGCCAGCAGCTTAGGGCTAGCGGGAGTGCGCACCGGGGAGCTGTTTTTT
NA,TRBV5-4,16,TRBJ2-1,once,CASTPTSTHSYNEQFF,TGTGCCAGCACCCCCACTAGCACCCACTCCTACAATGAGCAGTTCTTC
NA,TRBV7-2,19,TRBJ2-6,NA,CASSLASSRWATGANVLTF,TGTGCCAGCAGCTTAGCATCGTCGCGCTGGGCGACTGGGGCCAACGTCCTGACTTTC
NA,TRBV27,16,TRBJ2-1,NA,CASSLSPAGSYNEQFF,TGTGCCAGCAGTTTATCGCCAGCGGGTAGCTACAATGAGCAGTTCTTC
NA,TRBV5-6,14,TRBJ1-1,NA,CASLDVGGDTEAFF,TGTGCCAGCTTAGACGTTGGAGGGGACACTGAAGCTTTCTTT
NA,TRBV5-1,15,TRBJ1-1,once,CASSSLGGGNTEAFF,TGCGCCAGCAGCTCTTTGGGAGGGGGGAACACTGAAGCTTTCTTT
TRBD1,TRBV14,15,TRBJ2-3,few,CASSQDRGLTDTQYF,TGTGCCAGCAGCCAGGACAGGGGGCTCACAGATACGCAGTATTTT
TRBD2,TRBV6-5,15,TRBJ2-1,NA,CASSYGGGAGNEQFF,TGTGCCAGCAGTTACGGCGGGGGGGCCGGCAATGAGCAGTTCTTC
TRBD2,TRBV5-6,16,TRBJ2-3,NA,CASSPRTSVVGDTQYF,TGTGCCAGCAGCCCACGGACTAGTGTGGTGGGAGATACGCAGTATTTT
NA,TRBV19,14,TRBJ2-7,NA,CASSIERGPYEQYF,TGTGCCAGTAGTATAGAGCGGGGGCCCTACGAGCAGTACTTC
NA,TRBV28,16,TRBJ2-7,NA,CASSPRPLGAFYEQYF,TGTGCCAGCAGTCCCCGACCCTTGGGGGCTTTTTACGAGCAGTACTTC
TRBD2,TRBV19,17,TRBJ2-1,NA,CASSIPLGLAVNNEQFF,TGTGCCAGTAGTATACCTCTGGGACTAGCGGTAAACAATGAGCAGTTCTTC
NA,TRBV7-6,14,TRBJ1-1,NA,CASSLGATVAEAFF,TGTGCCAGCAGCTTAGGGGCCACAGTCGCTGAAGCTTTCTTT
NA,TRBV27,12,TRBJ2-7,NA,CASGGHGYEQYF,TGTGCCAGCGGGGGACACGGCTACGAGCAGTACTTC
NA,TRBV4-3,17,TRBJ2-1,NA,CASSQDSRRALYNEQFF,TGCGCCAGCAGCCAAGATTCCCGCAGGGCCCTCTACAATGAGCAGTTCTTC
NA,TRBV5-1,17,TRBJ2-3,NA,CASRLVGVGIGTDTQYF,TGCGCCAGCAGATTGGTCGGGGTCGGGATTGGCACAGATACGCAGTATTTT
NA,TRBV5-4,12,TRBJ2-5,once,CASSAKQETQYF,TGTGCCAGCAGTGCTAAACAAGAGACCCAGTACTTC
TRBD1,TRBV2,15,TRBJ2-7,NA,CASSRRQGAKNEQYF,TGTGCCAGCAGCCGTAGACAGGGGGCGAAGAACGAGCAGTACTTC
TRBD1,TRBV5-6,13,TRBJ1-2,NA,CASSPAGQNGYTF,TGTGCCAGCAGCCCGGCGGGACAGAATGGCTACACCTTC
TRBD1,TRBV15,15,TRBJ1-2,NA,CATSRDRGQGDGYTF,TGTGCCACCAGCAGAGATAGGGGACAGGGGGATGGCTACACCTTC
NA,TRBV14,12,TRBJ2-3,NA,CASSLATDTQYF,TGTGCCAGCAGCCTAGCAACAGATACGCAGTATTTT